The following is a TCR beta chain sequence with its context. CDR1 is SGHDN, CDR2 FVKESK, per germline. The CDR3 runs 16 residues. V lost 0 bases and J lost 5, with 16 bases in between. This sample stems from a study of blood T cell repertoires in COVID-19. Some clones are missing from TCRdb's copy, which holds only in-frame ones; the method was immunoSEQ multiplex PCR. The sample has around 200,000 clones, around 87% seen once. The specimen sequenced was peripheral blood. This rearrangement joins TRBV14 to TRBJ2-5; maybe TRBD2 (5 bases). This receptor was taken from a man aged 35 to 55 with active or convalescent COVID-19. DNA for the CDR3: TGTGCCAGCAGCCAAGAGAAGGGAGTCCGCCAGGAGACCCAGTACTTC. Amino acid sequence: CASSQEKGVRQETQYF.